This TCR beta chain appears in the sequencing data of a study of Graves' ophthalmopathy and Graves' hyperthyroidism. The sequenced template was RNA, covering the TCR beta CDR3 region. In the first round, RT-PCR was carried out with HTBI primers, and a multiplex PCR formed the second round. TCRdb analysed the multiplex PCR reads with MiXCR anew, one entry per CDR3 protein. The sample has over a million distinct CDR3 sequences, approximately 35% seen once. Diagnoses were established from clinical symptoms, serum thyroxine, TRAb, thyroid ultrasound and orbital computed tomography. The CDR3 is 15 residues long. Germline V gives CDR1 SGHTA, CDR2 FQGTGA. With respect to this clonotype: The junction does not match germline at one end; this may be a read error.

The chain carries TRBV7-3 and TRBJ1-1; no clear D. The material sequenced was peripheral blood or thyroid tissue (not recorded which). This receptor was taken from an adult man with Graves' hyperthyroidism. CDR3 bases: TGTGCCGGCAGCTTATCCCCAGATATGAACACTGAAGCTTTCTTT. Its translation is CAGSLSPDMNTEAFF.